One sample yielded the 19 T cell receptor beta chains listed below, sequenced in a study of beta chain features in type 1 diabetes. Expressed TCRB transcripts were sequenced because the isolated RNA had all been reverse transcribed beforehand. The protocol was immunoSEQ multiplex PCR, while the TCRdb copy is restricted to in-frame clones and leaves out a portion. The sample shows 130,000 to 150,000 clones, less than 11% of them seen only once. Sequencing was performed on naive CD4+ T cells from blood. These receptors all stem from a man younger than 35 in good health.

The genes are TRBV7-2 and TRBJ2-5; 9 positions agree with TRBD2. Germline values: CDR1 SGHTA, CDR2 FQGNSA. The CDR3 sequence is 16 residues long. V was clipped by 5 bases and J by 0 bases; unmatched bases: 7. The CDR3 loop reads CASSLTSGRYQETQYF. The DNA for the CDR3 is TGTGCCAGCAGCCTGACTAGCGGAAGGTACCAAGAGACCCAGTACTTC. The complete variable domain, with remaining parts taken from reference TRBV7-2 and TRBJ2-5, reads GAGVSQSPSNKVTEKGKDVELRCDPISGHTALYWYRQSLGQGLEFLIYFQGNSAPDKSGLPSDRFSAERTGGSVSTLTIQRTQQEDSAVYLCASSLTSGRYQETQYFGPGTRLLVL.

This clone was seen a handful of times. The J gene is TRBJ2-2, the V gene TRBV6-5, with D possibly TRBD1 on 5 matching bases. The germline V gene has CDR1 MNHEY and CDR2 SVGAGI. Trimming removed 5 bases at V and 6 bases at J, with 10 bases between. This CDR3 has 13 residues. CDR3 sequence: CASSQQVPGELFF. The CDR3 DNA sequence: TGTGCCAGCAGTCAACAGGTCCCCGGGGAGCTGTTTTTT.

The chain combines TRBV7-2 with TRBJ2-5; 7 positions agree with TRBD2. Germline V lookup: CDR1 SGHTA, CDR2 FQGNSA. The CDR3 length is 13 residues. V lost 5 bases, J lost 2 bases, and 2 bases stayed unmatched. The CDR3, as DNA: TGTGCCAGCAGCCGGGGACTACAAGAGACCCAGTACTTC. It translates to CASSRGLQETQYF.

The CDR3 nucleotides read TGTGCCAGCAGTCCGACAGGGGCAGATACGCAGTATTTT. This encodes CASSPTGADTQYF. This chain uses TRBV6-1 with TRBJ2-3, with TRBD1 identical over 8 bases. CDR1 and CDR2 from the germline V gene are MNHNS and SASEGT. Trimming cost V 5 bases and J 4 bases; bases outside gene matches: 2. The CDR3 has 13 residues.

The chain links TRBV19 to TRBJ2-6; 7 nucleotides line up with TRBD1. CDR1 is LNHDA, CDR2 SQIVND, per germline (reference sequence). The J segment lost 4 bases and the V segment lost 4 bases, leaving 10 bases of the junction unmatched. There are 17 residues in the CDR3. CDR3 sequence: CASSKTGLLLGANVLTF. DNA of the CDR3: TGTGCCAGTAGTAAGACAGGGCTTCTCCTGGGGGCCAACGTCCTGACTTTC.

The genes are TRBV13 and TRBJ2-1; TRBD2 aligns across 10 bases. This CDR3 has 16 amino acids. CDR1 PRHDT and CDR2 FYEKMQ come from the germline V gene (reference sequence). J gave up 4 bases and V 3 bases, and 6 bases lay outside the gene matches. The CDR3 DNA reads TGTGCCAGCAGCTTTTACCCTAGCGGGGGATACAATGAGCAGTTCTTC. The encoded protein is CASSFYPSGGYNEQFF.

A few counts support this clone. The chain joins TRBV7-9 to TRBJ2-2, with 8 bases that match TRBD1. The CDR3 has 15 residues. Germline CDR1 and CDR2: SEHNR and FQNEAQ (reference sequence). V was clipped by 4 bases and J by 2 bases; unmatched bases: 3. The chain's CDR3 is CASSSDRGNTGELFF. The CDR3 nucleotides are TGTGCCAGCAGCTCAGACAGGGGAAACACCGGGGAGCTGTTTTTT. Full variable domain (outside the CDR3, taken from reference TRBV7-9 and TRBJ2-2): DTGVSQNPRHKITKRGQNVTFRCDPISEHNRLYWYRQTLGQGPEFLTYFQNEAQLEKSRLLSDRFSAERPKGSFSTLEIQRTEQGDSAMYLCASSSDRGNTGELFFGEGSRLTVL.

This clone turned up a few times. The chain couples TRBV28 to TRBJ1-2; TRBD1 might be the D (5 bases). Per the germline V gene, CDR1 is MDHEN and CDR2 is SYDVKM. V was cut by 5 bases and J by 0 bases, with 13 bases left in between. CDR3 size: 15 residues. The CDR3 DNA sequence: TGTGCCAGCAGTATAGACAGCGCCACTAACTATGGCTACACCTTC. Its protein product is CASSIDSATNYGYTF.

This clone was counted only a few times. The rearrangement joins TRBV7-9 to TRBJ1-2, with D tentatively TRBD1 (6 bases). The CDR3 runs 15 residues. The V end lost 5 bases, the J end lost 3 bases, and 16 bases lay between the germline ends. Germline V gene data show CDR1 as SEHNR and CDR2 as FQNEAQ (reference sequence). The CDR3 DNA reads as TGTGCCAGCAGCCAAGATCGGGGGGCGGACTATGGCTACACCTTC. Its translation: CASSQDRGADYGYTF.

This clone was seen at least ten times. This chain joins TRBV7-2 and TRBJ2-3; D not certain. Germline V gene data show CDR1 as SGHTA and CDR2 as FQGNSA. The V and J ends lost 1 base and 4 bases respectively, with 3 bases between them. CDR3 length: 12 residues. Here the CDR3 DNA reads TGTGCCAGCAGCTTAGTCGCAGATACGCAGTATTTT. Translating it yields CASSLVADTQYF. Complete variable domain (other parts from reference TRBV7-2 and TRBJ2-3): GAGVSQSPSNKVTEKGKDVELRCDPISGHTALYWYRQSLGQGLEFLIYFQGNSAPDKSGLPSDRFSAERTGGSVSTLTIQRTQQEDSAVYLCASSLVADTQYFGPGTRLTVL.

In this sample, this clone turned up a few times. The J gene is TRBJ1-5, the V gene TRBV19; TRBD1 matches 12 bases. The CDR3 is made up of 20 amino acids. The germline gives CDR1 LNHDA, CDR2 SQIVND (reference sequence). V lost 6 bases, J lost 0 bases, and 15 bases stayed unmatched. The CDR3 spells CASSSYRSGTGGPSNQPQHF. The CDR3 nucleotides read TGTGCCAGTAGCTCCTATCGATCCGGGACAGGGGGCCCTAGCAATCAGCCCCAGCATTTT.

The chain combines TRBV7-9 with TRBJ2-7, with 12 bases lining up with TRBD2. Trimming cost V 3 bases and J 5 bases; bases outside gene matches: 5. There are 15 residues in the CDR3. The germline V gene encodes CDR1 SEHNR and CDR2 FQNEAQ (reference sequence). In DNA form, the CDR3 reads TGTGCCAGCAGCTTGATGACTAGCGGGGGAAACGAGCAGTACTTC. Its translation is CASSLMTSGGNEQYF.

The table lists this clone with a few counts. The genes are TRBV7-2 and TRBJ1-1, with a tentative D call TRBD1 (5 bases). V dropped 8 bases and J dropped 0 bases, with 13 bases sitting between them. Per germline, CDR1 SGHTA and CDR2 FQGNSA. CDR3 size: 14 residues. This CDR3 reads CASRPVGVNTEAFF. The CDR3 coding sequence is TGTGCCAGCCGCCCTGTAGGGGTGAACACTGAAGCTTTCTTT. Combining the CDR3 with reference TRBV7-2 and TRBJ1-1 gives the whole variable domain GAGVSQSPSNKVTEKGKDVELRCDPISGHTALYWYRQSLGQGLEFLIYFQGNSAPDKSGLPSDRFSAERTGGSVSTLTIQRTQQEDSAVYLCASRPVGVNTEAFFGQGTRLTVV.

This clone was seen only a few times. The chain employs TRBV25-1 and TRBJ1-2, with D perhaps TRBD1 (6 bases). CDR3 length: 14 amino acids. Trimming took off 4 bases at V and 0 bases at J, with 9 bases between the two ends. CDR1 and CDR2 (germline): MGHDK, SYGVNS. The CDR3 DNA sequence: TGTGCCAGCAGTGCGGGGGGCACTAACTATGGCTACACCTTC. Its translation: CASSAGGTNYGYTF.

The genes are TRBV29-1 and TRBJ1-1; no firm D call. Germline V gene sequence: CDR1 SQVTM, CDR2 ANQGSEA. The CDR3 covers 12 residues. V lost 2 bases to trimming and J lost 1 base, with 5 bases between them. This chain's CDR3 is CSVEKPNTEAFF. CDR3 sequence (DNA): TGCAGCGTTGAAAAGCCGAACACTGAAGCTTTCTTT.

The chain combines TRBV7-6 with TRBJ2-7; TRBD1 might be the D (5 bases). The V end lost 2 bases, the J end lost 6 bases, and 20 bases lay between the germline ends. CDR3 length equals 16 residues. Per germline, CDR1 SGHVS and CDR2 FNYEAQ. Here the CDR3 reads CASSLRWGPVSVEQYF. In nucleotides, the CDR3 is TGTGCCAGCAGCTTACGTTGGGGCCCCGTCTCGGTCGAGCAGTACTTC.

In its sample, this clone was seen a few times. Other DNA sequences of this sample code for an identical CDR3. This rearrangement joins TRBV9 to TRBJ2-5; 7 nucleotides align to TRBD1. CDR1 and CDR2 from the germline V gene are SGDLS and YYNGEE. Trimming took 2 bases from V and 2 from J; bases not matched to a gene: 3. The CDR3 runs 14 residues. The CDR3 nucleotides read TGTGCCAGCAGCGTGGCAGGGGGACAAGAGACCCAGTACTTC. Encoded protein: CASSVAGGQETQYF.

V and J are TRBV4-1 and TRBJ2-7, with 8 bases lining up with TRBD1. This CDR3 is built from 16 residues. The J segment lost 0 bases and the V segment lost 1 base, leaving 5 bases of the junction unmatched. Germline CDR1 MGHRA, CDR2 YSYEKL. DNA for the CDR3: TGCGCCAGCAGCCAAGCGTTCGGACAGGGCTCCTACGAGCAGTACTTC. This codes for CASSQAFGQGSYEQYF.

In this sample, this clone turned up a few times. The chain carries TRBV7-2 and TRBJ1-1, with TRBD1 matching over 12 bases. This CDR3 is built from 16 residues. The germline gives CDR1 SGHTA, CDR2 FQGNSA. V lost 5 bases, J lost 1 base, and 5 bases stayed unmatched. CDR3 in amino acids: CASSLGTGGPNTEAFF. The CDR3 region has the DNA TGTGCCAGCAGCCTAGGGACAGGGGGCCCGAACACTGAAGCTTTCTTT.